The 12 T cell receptor beta chains presented below share a single source sample, sequenced in a study of T cell responses to AZD1222 COVID-19 vaccine. The repertoire was sequenced with immunoSEQ multiplex PCR; TCRdb's copy has only in-frame clones and lacks some. The sample records about 160,000 clones, roughly nine tenths being singletons. Sequenced material: peripheral blood, taken on day 0 of AZD1222 vaccination. The receptors come from an adult in good health.

The rearrangement links TRBV29-1 to TRBJ2-2; D not certain. With 7 bases removed from V and 0 bases from J, the gap between germline ends came to 12 bases. CDR1 is SQVTM, CDR2 ANQGSEA, per germline. The CDR3 consists of 14 residues. Written as DNA, the CDR3 is TGCAGCGCCCTACTTAACGCGAACACCGGGGAGCTGTTTTTT. Translating it yields CSALLNANTGELFF.

The chain is built from TRBV9 and TRBJ2-2, with 7 bases matching TRBD2. This CDR3 contains 17 residues. The junction had 15 bases not matched to a gene; V was cut back by 6 bases and J by 4 bases. From germline, CDR1 is SGDLS and CDR2 YYNGEE. The CDR3 region is CASTPFSGHAGTGELFF. The CDR3 nucleotides are TGTGCCAGCACCCCCTTTAGCGGGCACGCGGGCACCGGGGAGCTGTTTTTT.

This clone is a singleton in its sample. The rearrangement links TRBV11-1 to TRBJ1-6; D unresolved. Trimming shortened V by 5 bases and J by 11 bases, and 16 bases separated the two germline ends. The germline V gene has CDR1 SGHAT and CDR2 FQDESV (reference sequence). This CDR3 is 14 amino acids long. In DNA form, the CDR3 reads TGTGCCAGCAGCCCCGGAACATCGACGGCACCCCTCCACTTT. Protein: CASSPGTSTAPLHF. The whole variable domain, filled in from reference TRBV11-1 and TRBJ1-6, reads EAEVAQSPRYKITEKSQAVAFWCDPISGHATLYWYRQILGQGPELLVQFQDESVVDDSQLPKDRFSAERLKGVDSTLKIQPAELGDSAMYLCASSPGTSTAPLHFGNGTRLTVT.

Of note for this clone: A read error may produce the germline difference seen at one junction end. In DNA, the CDR3 is TGTGCTAGCAGCTTAGTTTGGCCTATTCTCCTGGGGGAGACCCAGTACTTC. Encoded protein: CASSLVWPILLGETQYF. J is TRBJ2-5 and V is TRBV7-7; D is uncertain. The CDR3 has 17 amino acids. The V gene's germline CDR1 is SSHAT and CDR2 FNYEAQ (reference sequence).

This clone was recorded only once. This chain uses TRBV24-1 with TRBJ2-3, with a weak D call TRBD1 (5 bases). V was clipped by 2 bases and J by 0 bases, with 14 bases between them. The length of the CDR3 is 17 residues. Germline V gene lookup returns CDR1 KGHDR and CDR2 SFDVKD. CDR3 DNA: TGTGCCACCAGTGATTCCTTAACAGGAGCTAGCACAGATACGCAGTATTTT. This gives the protein CATSDSLTGASTDTQYF.

The CDR3 DNA reads as TGTGCCAGCAGCTTGGAACAGGGGGTAGGGAACATTCAGTACTTC. It encodes CASSLEQGVGNIQYF. The V gene is TRBV5-5, the J gene TRBJ2-4; TRBD1 matches 8 bases. This CDR3 has 15 amino acids. Trimming cost V 0 bases and J 7 bases; bases outside gene matches: 6. Per germline, CDR1 SGHKS and CDR2 YYEKEE (reference sequence). Looking up the rest from reference TRBV5-5 and TRBJ2-4 gives the full variable domain: DAGVTQSPTHLIKTRGQQVTLRCSPISGHKSVSWYQQVLGQGPQFIFQYYEKEERGRGNFPDRFSARQFPNYSSELNVNALLLGDSALYLCASSLEQGVGNIQYFGAGTRLSVL.

Here the CDR3 reads CASSPGLAGGPRAGELFF. CDR3 nucleotide sequence: TGTGCCAGCAGCCCCGGACTAGCGGGGGGGCCGAGGGCCGGGGAGCTGTTTTTT. The chain uses TRBV7-6 and TRBJ2-2; 15 positions match TRBD2. After removal of 5 bases from V and 6 bases from J, the junction contained 10 bases not matched to a gene. Germline V CDR1 and CDR2: SGHVS, FNYEAQ. The length of the CDR3 is 18 residues.

This clone was seen once. V usage is TRBV10-1 and J usage is TRBJ1-5; maybe TRBD1 (5 bases). The V gene lost 4 bases and the J gene lost 5 bases, with 9 bases spanning the gap. The CDR3 is 13 residues long. Looked up from germline, CDR1 is WNHNN and CDR2 is SYGVQD (reference sequence). This CDR3 is CASSVRGDQPQHF. As DNA, the CDR3 is TGCGCCAGCAGTGTTCGAGGGGATCAGCCCCAGCATTTT.

The chain couples TRBV6-5 to TRBJ1-2, with unresolved D. Germline lookup yields CDR1 MNHEY and CDR2 SVGAGI. V was shortened by 2 bases and J by 3 bases, with 16 bases between the two germline ends. There are 16 residues in the CDR3. The CDR3 DNA is TGTGCCAGCAGTTACGAAAAGGACCTAGCCTACTATGGCTACACCTTC. Translating it yields CASSYEKDLAYYGYTF.

The V call is TRBV3-1 (or the pseudogene TRBV3-2), the J call TRBJ2-4; D assignment may be TRBD1 or TRBD2 (5 bases each). Germline V gene sequence: CDR1 LGHDT, CDR2 YNNKEL (reference sequence). This CDR3 comprises 17 residues. V dropped 0 bases and J dropped 0 bases, with 12 bases sitting between them. CDR3 sequence (DNA): TGTGCCAGCAGCCAAGATGGGGGAATCCTAGCCAAAAACATTCAGTACTTC. Amino acids: CASSQDGGILAKNIQYF.

V gene TRBV12-3 or TRBV12-4 combines with J gene TRBJ2-5; D is possibly TRBD1 (6 bases). V lost 4 bases, J lost 5 bases, and 11 bases lay in between. The CDR3 extends over 13 amino acids. For the CDR3, the DNA is TGTGCCAGCAGTTCAGGGGCTGAGGAGACCCAGTACTTC. Amino acid sequence: CASSSGAEETQYF.

The DNA for the CDR3 is TGTGCCAGCAGTTTACAGCAGCGGGGACACACCATATATTTT. It yields the protein CASSLQQRGHTIYF. The chain combines TRBV28 with TRBJ1-3; possibly TRBD1 for D (5 bases). Trimming shortened V by 2 bases and J by 8 bases, and 13 bases separated the two germline ends. The germline V gene has CDR1 MDHEN and CDR2 SYDVKM. The CDR3 covers 14 residues. Based on the CDR3 plus reference TRBV28 and TRBJ1-3, the full variable domain is DVKVTQSSRYLVKRTGEKVFLECVQDMDHENMFWYRQDPGLGLRLIYFSYDVKMKEKGDIPEGYSVSREKKERFSLILESASTNQTSMYLCASSLQQRGHTIYFGEGSWLTVV.